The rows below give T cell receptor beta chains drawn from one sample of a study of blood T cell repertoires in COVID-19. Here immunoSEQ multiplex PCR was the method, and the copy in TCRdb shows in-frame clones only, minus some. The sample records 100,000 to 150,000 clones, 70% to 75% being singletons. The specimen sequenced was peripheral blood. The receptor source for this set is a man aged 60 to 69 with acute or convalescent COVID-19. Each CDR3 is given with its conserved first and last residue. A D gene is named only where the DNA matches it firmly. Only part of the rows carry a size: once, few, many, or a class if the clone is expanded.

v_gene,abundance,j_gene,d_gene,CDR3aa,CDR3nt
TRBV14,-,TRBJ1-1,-,CASSRKSGIITEAFF,TGTGCCAGCAGCCGAAAGTCGGGGATTATCACTGAAGCTTTCTTT
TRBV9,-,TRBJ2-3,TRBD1,CASSDSGTDTDTQYF,TGTGCCAGCAGCGACTCCGGGACAGACACAGATACGCAGTATTTT
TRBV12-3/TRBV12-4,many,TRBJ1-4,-,CASRNSEKLFF,TGTGCCAGCAGGAACAGTGAAAAACTGTTTTTT
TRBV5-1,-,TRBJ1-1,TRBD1,CASRIGQGLTLGNTEAFF,TGCGCCAGCAGAATCGGACAGGGCCTGACACTTGGGAACACTGAAGCTTTCTTT
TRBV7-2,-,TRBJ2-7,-,CASSLALIAETYEQYF,TGTGCCAGCAGCTTAGCGTTGATAGCGGAGACCTACGAGCAGTACTTC
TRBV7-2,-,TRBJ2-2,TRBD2,CASSLLAGGPGELFF,TGTGCCAGCAGCTTACTAGCGGGGGGGCCCGGGGAGCTGTTTTTT
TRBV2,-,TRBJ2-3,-,CASSQLAGGPTDTQYF,TGTGCCAGCAGCCAACTTGCCGGGGGGCCCACAGATACGCAGTATTTT
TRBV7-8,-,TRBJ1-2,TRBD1,CASSFGGTGANYGYTF,TGTGCCAGCAGTTTTGGGGGGACAGGGGCTAACTATGGCTACACCTTC
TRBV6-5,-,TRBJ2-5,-,CASHRRKQETQYF,TGTGCCAGCCACAGACGGAAACAAGAGACCCAGTACTTC
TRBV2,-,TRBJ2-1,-,CASISLTSIYNEQFF,TGTGCCAGCATTTCTCTCACTAGTATCTACAATGAGCAGTTCTTC
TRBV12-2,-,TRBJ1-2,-,CASRSEYKGYTF,TGTGCAAGTCGCTCAGAATATAAGGGCTACACCTTC
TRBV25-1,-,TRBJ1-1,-,CATKLRAGANTEAFF,TGTGCCACCAAATTGAGGGCGGGGGCGAACACTGAAGCTTTCTTT
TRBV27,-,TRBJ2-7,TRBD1,CASSLSTGGEQYF,TGTGCCAGCAGTTTATCGACAGGGGGCGAGCAGTACTTC
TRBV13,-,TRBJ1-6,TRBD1,CASSETGGNSPLHF,TGTGCCAGCAGCGAGACAGGGGGGAATTCACCCCTCCACTTT
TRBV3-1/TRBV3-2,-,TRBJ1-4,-,CASSSGINEKLFF,TGTGCCAGCAGCTCGGGAATTAATGAAAAACTGTTTTTT
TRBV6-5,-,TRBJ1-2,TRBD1,CASRNTGGDGYTF,TGTGCCAGCAGAAATACAGGGGGCGATGGCTACACCTTC
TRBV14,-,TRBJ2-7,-,CASSQAGTAGEQYF,TGTGCCAGCAGCCAAGCCGGGACAGCGGGCGAGCAGTACTTC
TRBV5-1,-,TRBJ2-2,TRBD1,CASSPDRPNTGELFF,TGCGCCAGCAGCCCGGACAGGCCGAACACCGGGGAGCTGTTTTTT
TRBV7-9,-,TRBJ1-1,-,CASIDRSQEAFF,TGTGCCAGCATCGACAGGTCCCAAGAAGCTTTCTTT
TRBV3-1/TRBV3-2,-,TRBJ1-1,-,CASRTGRTEAFF,TGTGCCTCTCGAACAGGGCGGACTGAAGCTTTCTTT
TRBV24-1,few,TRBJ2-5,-,CATSDFPDTQETQYF,TGTGCCACCAGTGATTTCCCGGACACACAAGAGACCCAGTACTTC
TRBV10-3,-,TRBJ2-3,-,CAIKRSGTTSTDTQYF,TGTGCCATCAAGAGGTCGGGAACGACTAGCACAGATACGCAGTATTTT
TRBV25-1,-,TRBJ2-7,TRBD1,CASRRTGGSTYEQYF,TGTGCCAGCCGAAGAACAGGGGGAAGTACCTACGAGCAGTACTTC
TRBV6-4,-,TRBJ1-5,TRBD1,CASSEVFGTANQPQHF,TGTGCCAGCAGTGAGGTTTTCGGGACAGCTAATCAGCCCCAGCATTTT
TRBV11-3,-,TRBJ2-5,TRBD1,CASSLSGTGGVHQYF,TGTGCCAGCAGCTTATCGGGGACAGGGGGCGTACACCAGTACTTC
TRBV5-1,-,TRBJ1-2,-,CASSLEGTPNYGYTF,TGCGCCAGCAGCTTGGAGGGGACACCTAACTATGGCTACACCTTC
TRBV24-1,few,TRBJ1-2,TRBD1,CATSDSGQGSYGYTF,TGTGCCACCAGTGACTCAGGACAGGGAAGCTATGGCTACACCTTC
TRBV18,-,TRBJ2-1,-,CASSPMSSSYNEQFF,TGTGCCAGCTCACCAATGTCCAGCTCCTACAATGAGCAGTTCTTC
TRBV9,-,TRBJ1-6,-,CASSGLYSPLHF,TGTGCCAGCAGCGGCCTATATTCACCCCTCCACTTT
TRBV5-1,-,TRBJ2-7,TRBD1,CASTAGGYEQYF,TGCGCCAGCACCGCAGGGGGCTACGAGCAGTACTTC
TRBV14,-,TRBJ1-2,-,CASSRFRQESSF,TGTGCCAGCAGCCGCTTCCGACAGGAGTCCTCCTTC
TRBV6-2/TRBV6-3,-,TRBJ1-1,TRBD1,CASSFSGQGADTEAFF,TGTGCCAGCAGTTTTTCAGGACAGGGGGCTGACACTGAAGCTTTCTTT
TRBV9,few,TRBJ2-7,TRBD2,CASSPRDYSYEQYF,TGTGCCAGCAGCCCCCGGGACTATTCCTACGAGCAGTACTTC
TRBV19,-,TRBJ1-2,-,CASSKGGAASHLSNYGYTF,TGTGCCAGTAGCAAAGGGGGAGCAGCGAGTCACCTTTCTAACTATGGCTACACCTTC
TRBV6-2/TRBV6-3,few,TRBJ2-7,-,CASSYELRSYEQYF,TGTGCCAGCAGTTACGAGCTGCGCTCCTACGAGCAGTACTTC
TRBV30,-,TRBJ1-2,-,CAWNQGSYGYTF,TGTGCCTGGAATCAGGGTAGCTATGGCTACACCTTC
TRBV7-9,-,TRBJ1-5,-,CASQGDGNQPQHF,TGTGCCAGCCAGGGTGATGGCAATCAGCCCCAGCATTTT
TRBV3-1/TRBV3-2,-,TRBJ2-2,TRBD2,CASSQGEGTGELFF,TGTGCCAGCAGCCAAGGGGAGGGGACCGGGGAGCTGTTTTTT
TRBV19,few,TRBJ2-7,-,CASSIARGYEQYF,TGTGCCAGTAGTATAGCCCGAGGTTACGAGCAGTACTTC
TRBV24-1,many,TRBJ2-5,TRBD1,CAASGTGVTETQYF,TGTGCCGCCTCAGGGACAGGGGTTACAGAGACCCAGTACTTC
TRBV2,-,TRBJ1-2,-,CASSQSTANYGYTF,TGTGCCAGCAGCCAATCGACAGCGAACTATGGCTACACCTTC
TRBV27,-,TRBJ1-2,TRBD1,CASSLYEGTGGTGGYTF,TGTGCCAGCAGTCTTTACGAGGGGACAGGGGGAACAGGTGGCTACACCTTC
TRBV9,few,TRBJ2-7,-,CASSPAGSQAEQYF,TGTGCCAGCAGCCCCGCAGGGTCACAAGCCGAGCAGTACTTC
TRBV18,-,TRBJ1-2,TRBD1,CASSPPFEQGNGYTF,TGTGCCAGCTCACCACCGTTTGAACAGGGGAACGGCTACACCTTC
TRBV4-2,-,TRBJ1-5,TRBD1,CASSQDFGTVQPQHF,TGTGCCAGCAGCCAAGATTTCGGGACAGTCCAGCCCCAGCATTTT
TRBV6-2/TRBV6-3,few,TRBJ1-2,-,CASSYIVFRRANSNYGYTF,TGTGCCAGCAGTTACATCGTTTTCCGGCGGGCCAATTCCAACTATGGCTACACCTTC
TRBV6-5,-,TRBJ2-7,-,CASRNRDLGYEQYF,TGTGCCAGCAGAAACAGGGATCTGGGCTACGAGCAGTACTTC
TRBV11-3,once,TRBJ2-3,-,CASNKYGLTDTQYF,TGTGCCAGCAACAAATATGGTCTGACAGATACGCAGTATTTT
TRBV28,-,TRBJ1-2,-,CASSFSAIPRGYTF,TGTGCCAGCAGTTTTTCCGCGATTCCTCGGGGCTACACCTTC
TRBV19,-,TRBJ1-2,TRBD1,CASSRGQGPHYGYTF,TGTGCCAGTAGTAGAGGACAGGGTCCACACTATGGCTACACCTTC
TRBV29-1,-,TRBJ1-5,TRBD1,CSVAERGHQPQHF,TGCAGCGTTGCCGAAAGGGGGCATCAGCCCCAGCATTTT
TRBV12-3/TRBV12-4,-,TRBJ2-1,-,CASSLSSGNEQFF,TGTGCCAGCAGTTTAAGCTCGGGGAATGAGCAGTTCTTC